A selection of T cell receptor beta chains follows, all from one sample in a study of long-term antiretroviral therapy in people with HIV. The data were produced by immunoSEQ multiplex PCR, yet TCRdb's version contains in-frame clones alone and is incomplete. This sample has about 40,000 clones, with around 85% found just once. This specimen was unsorted PBMCs, taken 3.1 years after starting antiretroviral therapy. The receptors shown here come from a woman aged 45-60 years with HIV. Both conserved end residues are part of each CDR3. A D gene is named only where the DNA matches it firmly. The size entry is marked missing in some rows and otherwise reads once, few, many or a size class.

v_call,d_call,clone_size,j_call,cdr3_aa,cdr3_nt
TRBV5-6,-,-,TRBJ1-2,CASSLTTGYYGYTF,TGTGCCAGCAGCTTGACGACGGGATACTATGGCTACACCTTC
TRBV5-6,-,-,TRBJ2-5,CASSLHGRERGTQYF,TGTGCCAGCAGCCTTCATGGCAGGGAAAGAGGGACCCAGTACTTC
TRBV9,-,-,TRBJ2-3,CASSVDGGPSDTQYF,TGTGCCAGCAGCGTAGACGGGGGCCCTTCCGATACGCAGTATTTT
TRBV9,TRBD2,-,TRBJ2-2,CASTGGGELFF,TGTGCCAGCACGGGGGGCGGGGAGCTGTTTTTT
TRBV19,-,-,TRBJ1-4,CASTLGEKLFF,TGTGCCAGTACTTTGGGTGAAAAACTGTTTTTT
TRBV19,-,-,TRBJ1-2,CASSIRTEPNYGYTF,TGTGCCAGTAGTATTAGGACCGAACCTAACTATGGCTACACCTTC
TRBV7-9,TRBD1,-,TRBJ1-2,CASSFDRGNGYTF,TGTGCCAGCAGCTTCGACAGGGGCAATGGCTACACCTTC
TRBV2,-,-,TRBJ2-7,CASREQSVSIEQYF,TGTGCCAGCAGGGAGCAGAGTGTCAGTATCGAGCAGTACTTC
TRBV7-3,-,few,TRBJ1-6,CASSLVGYSPLHF,TGTGCCAGCAGCTTAGTGGGGTACTCACCCCTCCACTTT
TRBV5-6,TRBD1,-,TRBJ1-1,CASSRTDRPVGTEAFF,TGTGCCAGCAGCCGTACGGACAGGCCTGTTGGCACTGAAGCTTTCTTT
TRBV5-1,TRBD1,once,TRBJ2-5,CASSPGTGEETQYF,TGCGCCAGCAGCCCCGGGACAGGGGAGGAGACCCAGTACTTC
TRBV7-3,-,-,TRBJ1-1,CASSPRHYNTEAFF,TGTGCCAGCAGCCCGCGACACTATAACACTGAAGCTTTCTTT
TRBV5-1,TRBD1,-,TRBJ1-2,CASSSGTVNYGYTF,TGCGCCAGCAGCTCCGGGACAGTCAACTATGGCTACACCTTC
TRBV18,-,-,TRBJ2-6,CASSPASGGGANVLTF,TGTGCCAGCTCACCAGCGTCCGGGGGTGGGGCCAACGTCCTGACTTTC
TRBV10-1,TRBD1,-,TRBJ1-4,CASSKGQATNEKLFF,TGCGCCAGCAGCAAAGGACAGGCAACTAATGAAAAACTGTTTTTT
TRBV6-1,-,-,TRBJ2-7,CASSDGTGPYEQYF,TGTGCCAGCAGTGACGGGACGGGACCCTACGAGCAGTACTTC
TRBV25-1,TRBD1,-,TRBJ2-3,CASGFGQGGADTQYF,TGTGCCAGCGGATTTGGACAGGGTGGTGCGGATACGCAGTATTTT
TRBV2,-,-,TRBJ2-5,CASRYDRVQETQYF,TGTGCCAGCAGATATGACAGAGTCCAAGAGACCCAGTACTTC
TRBV5-6,-,-,TRBJ1-5,CASSLFRGAGNQPQHF,TGTGCCAGCAGCTTGTTTAGGGGGGCTGGTAATCAGCCCCAGCATTTT
TRBV7-8,-,-,TRBJ1-3,CASSLPGTQGNTIYF,TGTGCCAGCAGCTTACCGGGGACTCAAGGAAACACCATATATTTT
TRBV18,TRBD1,-,TRBJ1-5,CASSPLGQGRNQPQHF,TGTGCCAGCTCACCACTGGGACAGGGACGCAATCAGCCCCAGCATTTT
TRBV4-1,-,-,TRBJ2-1,CASSSRRDLSNEQFF,TGCGCCAGCAGCTCGAGGAGGGACTTAAGCAATGAGCAGTTCTTC
TRBV11-2,TRBD2,-,TRBJ2-5,CATRGGGETQYF,TGTGCCACTCGTGGCGGGGGTGAGACCCAGTACTTC
TRBV7-8,-,-,TRBJ1-5,CASSLDYRDNQPQHF,TGTGCCAGCAGCTTAGATTACAGGGACAATCAGCCCCAGCATTTT
TRBV6-5,TRBD1,-,TRBJ2-7,CASSKMRGPYEQYF,TGTGCCAGCAGCAAAATGAGGGGGCCCTACGAGCAGTACTTC
TRBV9,TRBD1,once,TRBJ2-3,CASSMGQGARDTQYF,TGTGCCAGCAGCATGGGACAGGGGGCACGAGATACGCAGTATTTT
TRBV14,-,-,TRBJ1-3,CASSQGPLWIGNTIYF,TGTGCCAGCAGCCAAGGTCCGCTTTGGATTGGAAACACCATATATTTT
TRBV7-9,TRBD1,-,TRBJ1-2,CASSSDREAVYGYTF,TGTGCCAGCAGCTCGGACAGGGAAGCGGTTTATGGCTACACCTTC
TRBV5-6,-,few,TRBJ2-2,CASSSYRYDDTGELFF,TGTGCCAGCAGCTCATACAGATACGATGACACCGGGGAGCTGTTTTTT
TRBV18,-,-,TRBJ2-1,CASSPKNEQFF,TGTGCCAGCTCACCAAAAAATGAGCAGTTCTTC
TRBV6-1,TRBD1,-,TRBJ2-7,CASSAGTALLGEQYF,TGTGCCAGCAGCGCCGGGACAGCCCTGCTCGGGGAGCAGTACTTC
TRBV7-9,-,-,TRBJ1-2,CAIDKNGYTF,TGTGCCATCGACAAAAATGGCTACACCTTC
TRBV7-8,TRBD1,-,TRBJ1-1,CASSEGALGTEAFF,TGTGCCAGCAGCGAGGGGGCGCTCGGCACTGAAGCTTTCTTT
TRBV9,-,-,TRBJ1-6,CASSVGRPYNSPLHF,TGTGCCAGCAGCGTAGGCCGCCCCTATAATTCACCCCTCCACTTT
TRBV4-1,-,-,TRBJ1-4,CASSQGPQGGEKLFF,TGCGCCAGCAGCCAAGGACCTCAGGGCGGAGAAAAACTGTTTTTT
TRBV6-6,-,-,TRBJ2-7,CASSGGTANYEQYF,TGTGCCAGCAGCGGCGGGACAGCGAACTACGAGCAGTACTTC
TRBV10-3,-,-,TRBJ2-7,CAIRGDLYEQYF,TGTGCCATCAGGGGGGACCTCTACGAGCAGTACTTC
TRBV18,-,-,TRBJ2-1,CASSPRQPYNEQFF,TGTGCCAGCTCACCTCGGCAGCCCTACAATGAGCAGTTCTTC
TRBV10-3,TRBD2,-,TRBJ2-1,CAISELAGDYNEQFF,TGTGCCATCAGTGAGCTAGCGGGGGACTACAATGAGCAGTTCTTC
TRBV10-3,-,-,TRBJ2-2,CAISESARGNTGELFF,TGTGCCATCAGTGAGTCGGCCAGGGGGAACACCGGGGAGCTGTTTTTT
TRBV7-3,TRBD2,-,TRBJ2-2,CASSLTWTSGQSSNTGELFF,TGTGCCAGCAGCTTAACATGGACTAGCGGGCAATCTTCGAACACCGGGGAGCTGTTTTTT
TRBV2,TRBD1,-,TRBJ2-2,CASSASGTDTGELFF,TGTGCCAGCAGTGCTTCCGGGACAGACACCGGGGAGCTGTTTTTT
TRBV7-6,TRBD1,few,TRBJ2-1,CASTDRGDNEQFF,TGTGCCAGCACGGACAGGGGAGACAATGAGCAGTTCTTC
TRBV27,-,-,TRBJ1-5,CASSLRQETSPQHF,TGTGCCAGCAGTCTCCGACAGGAAACTTCGCCCCAGCATTTT
TRBV7-9,TRBD1,-,TRBJ1-1,CASSLVAGGSTEAFF,TGTGCCAGCAGCCTTGTGGCAGGGGGATCGACTGAAGCTTTCTTT
TRBV18,TRBD1,-,TRBJ2-7,CASSWTGESEQYF,TGTGCCAGCTCATGGACAGGGGAGAGCGAGCAGTACTTC
TRBV19,-,-,TRBJ1-1,CASLSWGGMNTEAFF,TGTGCCAGTCTTTCATGGGGGGGCATGAACACTGAAGCTTTCTTT
TRBV29-1,-,-,TRBJ2-7,CSSRDTSYEQYF,TGCAGCTCCCGGGACACTTCCTACGAGCAGTACTTC
TRBV30,-,-,TRBJ1-3,CAQRLGGARNTIYF,TGTGCCCAGAGGCTTGGGGGGGCCCGAAACACCATATATTTT
TRBV5-1,-,-,TRBJ2-5,CASSRQDLFEETQYF,TGCGCCAGCAGCAGGCAGGATTTATTCGAAGAGACCCAGTACTTC
TRBV27,-,-,TRBJ1-2,CASSFSSSLFNYGYTF,TGTGCCAGCAGTTTTTCTTCCAGCCTCTTTAACTATGGCTACACCTTC
TRBV6-6,-,-,TRBJ2-3,CASSSRGPDSTDTQYF,TGTGCCAGCAGTTCAAGGGGACCCGATAGCACAGATACGCAGTATTTT